The source of this T cell receptor beta chain is a study of cytomegalovirus exposure and HLA in healthy donors. Study observations and caveats: Later work associated 16,951 TCR beta sequences with HLA alleles at 0.05 false discovery rate. Sequencing likely generated an artifact that appeared as a cluster of highly shared sequence variants.

This clone has more than one count but fewer than ten. Its antigen is not known. The germline V and J ends were trimmed by 5 bases and 6 bases, with 16 bases remaining between them. In germline, CDR1 is SQVTM, CDR2 ANQGSEA. The CDR3 runs 13 residues. Primers for the PCR totalled 60 Vbeta and 13 Jbeta. Assay used: immunoSEQ multiplex PCR; TCRdb lists only in-frame clones, some missing. The repertoire holds about 120,000 clones, about 59% seen once, with 8% to 9.5% in the top ten. The sequenced sample was PBMCs. This rearrangement joins TRBV29-1 to TRBJ1-2; D possibly corresponds to TRBD1 (5 bases). The clonotype comes from a woman in her 40s in good health and CMV-seropositive. The CDR3: CSVRTPGKHGYTF. Here the CDR3 DNA reads TGCAGCGTTCGAACCCCAGGGAAGCATGGCTACACCTTC.